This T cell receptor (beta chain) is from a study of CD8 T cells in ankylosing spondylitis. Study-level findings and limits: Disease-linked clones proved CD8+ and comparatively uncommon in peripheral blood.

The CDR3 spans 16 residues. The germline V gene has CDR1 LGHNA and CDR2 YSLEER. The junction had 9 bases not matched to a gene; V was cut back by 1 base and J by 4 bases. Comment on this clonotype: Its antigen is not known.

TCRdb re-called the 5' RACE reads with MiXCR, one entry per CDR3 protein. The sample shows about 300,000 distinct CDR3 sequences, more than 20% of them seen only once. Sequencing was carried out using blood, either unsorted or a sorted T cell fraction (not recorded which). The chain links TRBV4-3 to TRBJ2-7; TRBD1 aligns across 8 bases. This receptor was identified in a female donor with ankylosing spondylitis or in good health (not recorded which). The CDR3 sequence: CASSQVYGTGPYEQYF. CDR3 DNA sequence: TGCGCCAGCAGCCAAGTCTATGGGACAGGCCCGTACGAGCAGTACTTC.